This TCR beta chain came from a study of immune evolution from preneoplasia to lung adenocarcinoma. Study background: HLA loss of heterozygosity: less than 9% AIS, about 15% MIA, about 35% ADC, none AAH.

From germline, CDR1 is LGHNA and CDR2 YSLEER. The V and J ends lost 6 bases and 9 bases respectively, with 21 bases between them. The CDR3 has 14 amino acids. A note on this clone: Its antigen remains unidentified.

General study results and limits: Top clone share appeared to fall from AAH through AIS, MIA, adenocarcinoma.

Profiling relied on immunoSEQ multiplex PCR, and the TCRdb table lists in-frame clones only, not all of them. The data show approximately 7,500 clones, about four fifths seen once. After pathologic assessment, macro-dissection selected premalignant or tumor cells for extraction. The receptor comes from a person in their forties with lung adenocarcinoma. The gene calls are TRBV4-3 and TRBJ2-7; D is unresolved. The sample taken for sequencing was FFPE invasive lung adenocarcinoma tissue. The CDR3 reads CASSPSVRYGGQYF. The CDR3 bases are TGCGCCAGCAGTCCCAGTGTGAGGTACGGTGGGCAGTACTTC.